This entry describes one TCR beta chain. The J segment lost 5 bases and the V segment lost 2 bases, leaving 6 bases of the junction unmatched. Germline CDR1 and CDR2: LGHNA and YNFKEQ. This CDR3 is 15 amino acids long. The table came from immunoSEQ multiplex PCR; TCRdb's copy has only in-frame clones and leaves some out. The profile covers 140,000 to 150,000 clones, with roughly nine tenths appearing a single time and approximately 4% taken by the ten largest. The data were obtained in a study of radiation and T cells in renal cell carcinoma. Time point meaning: baseline pretreatment blood. Treatment defined: 15 Gy SBRT to primary tumor, nephrectomy 4 weeks later.

The TCR comes from a woman between 65 and 79 years old with renal cell carcinoma. The sample here was blood, taken from a patient whose treatment included radiotherapy and nephrectomy. This rearrangement joins TRBV4-2 to TRBJ1-2, with TRBD1 matching over 9 bases. In DNA form, the CDR3 reads TGTGCCAGCAGCCAACCCGGGACAGGGCGATATGGCTACACCTTC. This gives the protein CASSQPGTGRYGYTF.